The 29 T cell receptor beta chains in this list originate from one sample, sequenced in a study of beta chain features in type 1 diabetes. Expressed TCRB transcripts were sequenced because the entire RNA isolate underwent reverse transcription. Some clones are missing from TCRdb's copy, which holds only in-frame ones; the method was immunoSEQ multiplex PCR. This table holds 900,000 or so clones, 17% found once. The material sequenced was naive CD4+ T cells from blood. Receptor source: a young woman in good health.

This clone was seen only a few times. The chain carries TRBV7-9 and TRBJ1-1; D gene ambiguous. V was cut by 5 bases and J by 4 bases, with 23 bases left in between. The CDR3 extends over 17 amino acids. In germline, CDR1 is SEHNR, CDR2 FQNEAQ (reference sequence). The CDR3 coding sequence is TGTGCCAGCAGCCCGCGGGTTAATCGGGCGGCACTCACTGAAGCTTTCTTT. This gives the protein CASSPRVNRAALTEAFF.

This clone was counted a few times. The J gene is TRBJ2-3, the V gene TRBV6-5, with D perhaps assigned TRBD1 or TRBD2 (5 bases each). Germline assignment: CDR1 MNHEY and CDR2 SVGAGI. CDR3 length equals 15 residues. With 6 bases removed from V and 2 bases from J, the gap between germline ends came to 15 bases. The chain's CDR3 is CASRPDGGDTDTQYF. CDR3 sequence (DNA): TGTGCCAGCAGACCTGATGGGGGAGACACAGATACGCAGTATTTT.

The V gene is TRBV27, the J gene TRBJ1-5; tentatively, D is TRBD1 (5 bases). Germline CDR1 reads MNHEY; CDR2 reads SMNVEV (reference sequence). CDR3 length: 15 amino acids. V was trimmed by 6 bases and J by 0 bases, leaving 12 bases between them. CDR3 sequence reads: CASRPGGTSNQPQHF. CDR3 in DNA: TGTGCCAGCAGACCCGGGGGGACTAGCAATCAGCCCCAGCATTTT.

The genes are TRBV7-2 and TRBJ2-1, with unresolved D. This CDR3 is built from 16 residues. In germline, CDR1 is SGHTA, CDR2 FQGNSA. V was clipped by 4 bases and J by 4 bases, with 17 bases between them. CDR3 nucleotides: TGTGCCAGCAGCTCGCCGGCCCGCCACCCTTACAATGAGCAGTTCTTC. Translated, it gives CASSSPARHPYNEQFF.

The rearrangement joins TRBV4-2 to TRBJ1-5; 7 nucleotides align to TRBD1. Germline V gene lookup returns CDR1 LGHNA and CDR2 YNFKEQ. The CDR3 loop spans 15 amino acids. J was trimmed by 3 bases and V by 2 bases; bases with no gene match: 4. CDR3 nucleotides: TGTGCCAGCAGCCAATCCGGGACAGCCAATCAGCCCCAGCATTTT. Protein: CASSQSGTANQPQHF.

This clone was detected only a few times. The V call is TRBV7-9, the J call TRBJ2-7; D might be TRBD1 or TRBD2, each matching 5 bases. The CDR3 is 13 amino acids. CDR1 and CDR2 (germline): SEHNR, FQNEAQ (reference sequence). Trimming removed 2 bases at V and 6 bases at J, with 11 bases between. The CDR3 bases are TGTGCCAGCAGCTTACGGGGCGACGCCGAGCAGTACTTC. It codes for CASSLRGDAEQYF.

CDR3 in amino acids: CASATGDTGELFF. The DNA of the CDR3 is TGTGCCAGCGCCACGGGGGACACCGGGGAGCTGTTTTTT. The J gene is TRBJ2-2, the V gene TRBV7-3; D perhaps matches TRBD2 (6 bases). The CDR3 contains 13 residues. Germline CDR1 and CDR2: SGHTA and FQGTGA. V shed 8 bases and J shed 3 bases, with 10 bases lying between them. Based on the CDR3 plus reference TRBV7-3 and TRBJ2-2, the full variable domain is GAGVSQTPSNKVTEKGKYVELRCDPISGHTALYWYRQSLGQGPEFLIYFQGTGAADDSGLPNDRFFAVRPEGSVSTLKIQRTERGDSAVYLCASATGDTGELFFGEGSRLTVL.

This clone was found a few times. The rearrangement joins TRBV11-2 to TRBJ2-6; D is unresolved. The CDR3 is 15 residues long. The V end lost 2 bases, the J end lost 0 bases, and 5 bases lay between the germline ends. Looked up from germline, CDR1 is SGHAT and CDR2 is FQNNGV. CDR3 residues: CASSLSDSGANVLTF. CDR3 coding DNA: TGTGCCAGCAGCTTATCCGACTCTGGGGCCAACGTCCTGACTTTC. The full variable domain, with the rest looked up from reference TRBV11-2 and TRBJ2-6, is EAGVAQSPRYKIIEKRQSVAFWCNPISGHATLYWYQQILGQGPKLLIQFQNNGVVDDSQLPKDRFSAERLKGVDSTLKIQPAKLEDSAVYLCASSLSDSGANVLTFGAGSRLTVL.

This clone was counted a few times. This chain joins TRBV6-5 and TRBJ1-1, with 11 positions matching TRBD1. The V gene end was trimmed by 7 bases and the J gene end by 11 bases; junction bases not matched to a gene: 6. The germline CDR1 and CDR2 sequences are MNHEY and SVGAGI. CDR3 length equals 12 residues. The CDR3 DNA is TGTGCCAGCATGGACAGGGGGCTGGAGGCTTTCTTT. It encodes CASMDRGLEAFF.

The chain joins TRBV11-1 to TRBJ2-1; 8 bases align to TRBD2. J lost 5 bases, V lost 1 base, and 7 bases had no gene match. Germline V lookup: CDR1 SGHAT, CDR2 FQDESV (reference sequence). The CDR3 has 16 residues. CDR3 protein: CASSLGGAGVHNEQFF. The CDR3 DNA reads TGTGCCAGCAGCTTAGGTGGAGCGGGAGTCCACAATGAGCAGTTCTTC.

The chain employs TRBV28 and TRBJ2-7; D is perhaps TRBD1 (6 bases). The CDR3 has 13 residues. Germline V gene lookup returns CDR1 MDHEN and CDR2 SYDVKM. Between the trimmed V and J ends, which lost 6 bases and 5 bases, there was a span of 14 bases. The CDR3 loop reads CASSGPQGNEQYF. CDR3 DNA sequence: TGTGCCAGCAGCGGGCCACAGGGAAACGAGCAGTACTTC.

With respect to this clone: Other DNA sequences from this sample encode an identical CDR3 as well. The rearrangement joins TRBV7-9 to TRBJ2-2; D might be TRBD2 (5 bases). The germline V gene encodes CDR1 SEHNR and CDR2 FQNEAQ (reference sequence). The CDR3 runs to 14 residues. V was cut by 0 bases and J by 4 bases, with 6 bases left in between. The CDR3 loop reads CASSLAGGTGELFF. CDR3 in DNA: TGTGCCAGCAGCTTAGCCGGAGGCACCGGGGAGCTGTTTTTT. Combining the CDR3 with reference TRBV7-9 and TRBJ2-2 gives the whole variable domain DTGVSQNPRHKITKRGQNVTFRCDPISEHNRLYWYRQTLGQGPEFLTYFQNEAQLEKSRLLSDRFSAERPKGSFSTLEIQRTEQGDSAMYLCASSLAGGTGELFFGEGSRLTVL.

In its sample, this clone was seen a few times. The chain joins TRBV4-2 to TRBJ2-7; 8 positions agree with TRBD1. CDR1 is LGHNA, CDR2 YNFKEQ, per germline. V lost 0 bases to trimming and J lost 4 bases; unmatched junction nucleotides: 5. The CDR3 totals 15 residues. Here the CDR3 DNA reads TGTGCCAGCAGCCAAGATTCAGGGGGCGCTTACGAGCAGTACTTC. Protein product: CASSQDSGGAYEQYF.

V gene TRBV10-3 combines with J gene TRBJ2-7; D might be TRBD1 (5 bases). Deletions cut 0 bases from V and 3 bases from J, with 12 bases between. Germline V CDR1 and CDR2: ENHRY, SYGVKD. The CDR3 runs 15 residues. Here the CDR3 DNA reads TGTGCCATCAGTGAGTCGGCAGGGAAGAGCTACGAGCAGTACTTC. Its protein is CAISESAGKSYEQYF.

This clone was seen a few times. This sequence joins TRBV28 and TRBJ2-2; D may be TRBD2 (5 bases). The ends were cut back, 4 bases at V and 5 bases at J, with 14 bases in the middle. The germline CDR1 and CDR2 sequences are MDHEN and SYDVKM. The CDR3 sequence is 15 residues long. The DNA for the CDR3 is TGTGCCAGCAGTTCGCCGGGGAGCGGAACCGGGGAGCTGTTTTTT. Protein product: CASSSPGSGTGELFF.

The genes are TRBV4-2 and TRBJ2-2; no definite D call. Germline lookup yields CDR1 LGHNA and CDR2 YNFKEQ. V lost 1 base, J lost 6 bases, and 12 bases lay in between. The CDR3 runs 15 residues. CDR3 bases: TGTGCCAGCAGCCAAGGGTCTGAGGTTGCCGGGGAGCTGTTTTTT. Amino acids: CASSQGSEVAGELFF.

This clone was detected only a few times. The same CDR3 arises from other DNA sequences in this sample as well. The chain links TRBV9 to TRBJ2-3; 9 bases are shared with TRBD2. The junction had 2 bases not matched to a gene; V was cut back by 0 bases and J by 0 bases. The CDR3 sequence is 16 residues long. Germline values: CDR1 SGDLS, CDR2 YYNGEE. This chain's CDR3 is CASSVGLAASTDTQYF. For the CDR3, the DNA is TGTGCCAGCAGCGTAGGACTAGCGGCTAGCACAGATACGCAGTATTTT. The full variable domain, in which reference TRBV9 and TRBJ2-3 provide the parts outside the CDR3, is DSGVTQTPKHLITATGQRVTLRCSPRSGDLSVYWYQQSLDQGLQFLIQYYNGEERAKGNILERFSAQQFPDLHSELNLSSLELGDSALYFCASSVGLAASTDTQYFGPGTRLTVL.

V and J are TRBV5-8 and TRBJ2-7, with D hard to call. Germline CDR1 SGHTS, CDR2 YDEGEE. CDR3 length: 12 residues. The V end lost 1 base, the J end lost 4 bases, and 6 bases lay between the germline ends. The CDR3 here is CASSLSQYEQYF. The CDR3 DNA follows: TGTGCCAGCAGCTTGAGTCAATACGAGCAGTACTTC.

This clone was observed a few times. The chain is built from TRBV28 and TRBJ1-2, with D perhaps TRBD1 (6 bases). The V end was cut by 3 bases, the J end by 7 bases, with 15 bases between. Looked up from germline, CDR1 is MDHEN and CDR2 is SYDVKM. The CDR3 is 14 amino acids. The CDR3 loop is CASSLAAWGAGYTF. DNA for the CDR3: TGTGCCAGCAGTTTGGCGGCTTGGGGGGCTGGCTACACCTTC.

V usage is TRBV15 and J usage is TRBJ2-7; TRBD2 agrees at 10 bases. From germline, CDR1 is LNHNV and CDR2 YYDKDF (reference sequence). Trimming took 0 bases from V and 0 from J; bases not matched to a gene: 5. The CDR3 spans 17 residues. The CDR3 sequence is CATSRDHSGRSSYEQYF. For the CDR3, the DNA is TGTGCCACCAGCAGAGATCATAGCGGGAGGTCCTCCTACGAGCAGTACTTC.

This sequence joins TRBV28 and TRBJ1-1; D uncertain. The CDR3 runs 14 residues. Trimming shortened V by 2 bases and J by 2 bases, and 9 bases separated the two germline ends. Germline CDR1 MDHEN, CDR2 SYDVKM. The CDR3 spells CASSLQWTNTEAFF. The CDR3 region has the DNA TGTGCCAGCAGTTTACAGTGGACTAACACTGAAGCTTTCTTT.

This sequence joins TRBV4-3 and TRBJ2-7; D not resolved. The CDR3 has 13 residues. The V end was cut by 0 bases, the J end by 3 bases, with 6 bases between. Germline assignment: CDR1 LGHNA and CDR2 YSLEER. This chain's CDR3 is CASSQDLDYEQYF. Written as DNA, the CDR3 is TGCGCCAGCAGCCAAGATTTAGACTACGAGCAGTACTTC.

This rearrangement joins TRBV19 to TRBJ2-5; D remains unclear. The CDR3 sequence is 14 residues long. Per germline, CDR1 LNHDA and CDR2 SQIVND (reference sequence). V lost 3 bases to trimming and J lost 4 bases, with 12 bases between them. The CDR3 bases are TGTGCCAGTAGTATGGTCCCCACGGGAGAGACCCAGTACTTC. Translated, it gives CASSMVPTGETQYF.

This clone was counted between two and nine times. Other DNA sequences in the same sample also yield this CDR3. This rearrangement joins TRBV9 to TRBJ2-1; D call uncertain. This CDR3 contains 15 residues. The germline V gene encodes CDR1 SGDLS and CDR2 YYNGEE. V lost 0 bases, J lost 4 bases, and 11 bases lay in between. CDR3 region: CASSVDGSPYNEQFF. The CDR3 DNA reads TGTGCCAGCAGCGTAGACGGGTCCCCGTACAATGAGCAGTTCTTC.

This chain joins TRBV6-5 and TRBJ2-7, with D perhaps matching TRBD1 (5 bases). The V and J ends lost 6 bases and 2 bases respectively, with 11 bases between them. Germline CDR1 and CDR2: MNHEY and SVGAGI. This CDR3 region has 13 residues. This chain's CDR3 is CASRRGHAYEQYF. In DNA, the CDR3 is TGTGCCAGCAGACGCGGACATGCCTACGAGCAGTACTTC.

Only a few counts were recorded for this clone. This chain joins TRBV6-5 and TRBJ2-2, with 7 bases that match TRBD2. Germline loops: CDR1 MNHEY, CDR2 SVGAGI. The CDR3 spans 15 residues. V lost 5 bases and J lost 1; bases outside the gene matches: 4. CDR3 loop: CASSPSGGNTGELFF. The CDR3 coding sequence is TGTGCCAGCAGTCCTAGCGGAGGGAACACCGGGGAGCTGTTTTTT.

Only a few counts were recorded for this clone. The V and J genes are TRBV5-6 and TRBJ1-5; D is uncertain. The CDR3 runs 14 residues. V was clipped by 2 bases and J by 3 bases, with 9 bases between them. The germline CDR1 and CDR2 sequences are SGHDT and YYEEEE. The chain's CDR3 is CASSFWEYNQPQHF. The CDR3 DNA reads as TGTGCCAGCAGCTTCTGGGAATACAATCAGCCCCAGCATTTT.

The chain has TRBV16 and TRBJ2-6; possible D gene TRBD1, 5 bases. This CDR3 has 16 amino acids. Germline assignment: CDR1 KGHSY and CDR2 FQNENV. With 2 bases removed from V and 3 bases from J, the gap between germline ends came to 11 bases. CDR3 loop: CASSQPSGFGANVLTF. In DNA form, the CDR3 reads TGTGCCAGCAGCCAACCTTCAGGGTTTGGGGCCAACGTCCTGACTTTC.

This clone occurred a few times. V usage is TRBV28 and J usage is TRBJ2-7, with D hard to call. Trimming pared 7 bases from V and 0 bases from J, leaving 4 bases between. There are 11 residues in the CDR3. CDR1 is MDHEN, CDR2 SYDVKM, per germline. CDR3 coding DNA: TGTGCCAGCATCGGCTCCTACGAGCAGTACTTC. Translating it yields CASIGSYEQYF.